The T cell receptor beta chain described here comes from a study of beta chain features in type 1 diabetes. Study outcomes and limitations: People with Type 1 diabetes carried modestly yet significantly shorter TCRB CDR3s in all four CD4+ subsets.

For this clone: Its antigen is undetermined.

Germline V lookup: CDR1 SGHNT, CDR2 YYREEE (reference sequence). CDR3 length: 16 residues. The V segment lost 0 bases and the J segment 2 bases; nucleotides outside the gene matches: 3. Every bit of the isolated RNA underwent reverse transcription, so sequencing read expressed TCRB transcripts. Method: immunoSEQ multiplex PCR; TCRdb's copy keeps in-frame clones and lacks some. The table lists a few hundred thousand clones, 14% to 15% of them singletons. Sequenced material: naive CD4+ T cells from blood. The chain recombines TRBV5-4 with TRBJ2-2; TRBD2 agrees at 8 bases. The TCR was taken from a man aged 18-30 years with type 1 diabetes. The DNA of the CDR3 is TGTGCCAGCAGCTTGGTTAGCGGGGTAAACACCGGGGAGCTGTTTTTT. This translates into CASSLVSGVNTGELFF.